This T cell receptor beta chain was captured in a study of cytomegalovirus exposure and HLA in healthy donors. The PCR employed 60 Vbeta primers together with 13 Jbeta primers. Clones were sequenced by immunoSEQ multiplex PCR, and TCRdb holds only the in-frame ones, with some missing. The data show 84,000 or so clones, with around 77% seen just once and approximately 3.7% held by the top ten. The germline V gene encodes CDR1 MNHNS and CDR2 SASEGT. The CDR3 covers 14 residues. As regards this clone: A junction end diverges from the germline sequence, so it may reflect a read error.

This chain joins TRBV6-1 and TRBJ2-3; 8 bases map to TRBD1. The receptor was isolated from a man aged 25-45 years in good health and CMV-seronegative. The sequencing sample was made of PBMCs. The CDR3 loop reads CASGRQGATNTQYF. The CDR3 bases are TGTGCCAGCGGAAGGCAGGGGGCCACAAATACGCAGTATTTT.